These T cell receptor beta chains were read from a single sample in a study of shared clonotypes between healthy human individuals. Assay: immunoSEQ multiplex PCR; the TCRdb copy retains only in-frame clones and omits some. Of about 1 million clones in the sample, about 75% were seen once. The material sequenced was memory CD4+ T cells sorted from blood. The origin of the receptors is a man younger than 35 in good health. The conserved cysteine and the conserved F or W are not part of the CDR3 here. Fields, in order: J gene, clone size, V gene, CDR3 length, CDR3 protein. Where a row states a size, it is once, few, many or the class of an expanded clone; other rows omit it.

J gene: TRBJ1-5
clone size: few
V gene: TRBV19
CDR3 length: 19
CDR3 protein: ASSLPGRGVLGRSSNQPQH

J gene: TRBJ2-5
clone size: .
V gene: TRBV11-2
CDR3 length: 13
CDR3 protein: ASSLVRGLRGTQY

J gene: TRBJ2-1
clone size: .
V gene: TRBV18
CDR3 length: 13
CDR3 protein: ASSPAGTLDNEQF

J gene: TRBJ2-3
clone size: .
V gene: TRBV25-1
CDR3 length: 16
CDR3 protein: ASSGTPSGGSGADTQY

J gene: TRBJ2-7
clone size: .
V gene: TRBV30
CDR3 length: 9
CDR3 protein: AWSARAEQY

J gene: TRBJ2-3
clone size: .
V gene: TRBV7-9
CDR3 length: 9
CDR3 protein: ASSVGDTQY

J gene: TRBJ1-2
clone size: .
V gene: TRBV6-6
CDR3 length: 11
CDR3 protein: ASSYDTNYGYT

J gene: TRBJ1-5
clone size: .
V gene: TRBV5-1
CDR3 length: 13
CDR3 protein: ASSLGDSSNQPQH

J gene: TRBJ2-2
clone size: .
V gene: TRBV11-1
CDR3 length: 12
CDR3 protein: ASSHGVGTGELF

J gene: TRBJ2-3
clone size: .
V gene: TRBV10-1
CDR3 length: 13
CDR3 protein: ASSELGISTDTQY

J gene: TRBJ1-2
clone size: once
V gene: TRBV7-2
CDR3 length: 13
CDR3 protein: ASTMRAQGGYGYT

J gene: TRBJ1-2
clone size: .
V gene: TRBV6-1
CDR3 length: 12
CDR3 protein: ASSAGQGGYGYT

J gene: TRBJ2-7
clone size: .
V gene: TRBV18
CDR3 length: 13
CDR3 protein: ASSPQTDVIGEQY

J gene: TRBJ2-2
clone size: .
V gene: TRBV27
CDR3 length: 11
CDR3 protein: AGLRGSTGELF

J gene: TRBJ2-2
clone size: once
V gene: TRBV21-1
CDR3 length: 13
CDR3 protein: AREKRGRAHGELF

J gene: TRBJ1-2
clone size: .
V gene: TRBV2
CDR3 length: 13
CDR3 protein: ASSEGTTKKYGYT

J gene: TRBJ1-2
clone size: .
V gene: TRBV28
CDR3 length: 11
CDR3 protein: ASSLIGNYGYT

J gene: TRBJ1-3
clone size: .
V gene: TRBV7-3
CDR3 length: 16
CDR3 protein: ASSSGTGDISLGNTIY

J gene: TRBJ2-7
clone size: .
V gene: TRBV18
CDR3 length: 12
CDR3 protein: ASSLSGTGGEQY

J gene: TRBJ2-5
clone size: .
V gene: TRBV5-1
CDR3 length: 11
CDR3 protein: ASSMTGQETQY

J gene: TRBJ2-3
clone size: .
V gene: TRBV29-1
CDR3 length: 17
CDR3 protein: SVEIRAVAGGGSTDTQY

J gene: TRBJ1-4
clone size: .
V gene: TRBV4-1
CDR3 length: 13
CDR3 protein: ASSQVGTGNEKLF

J gene: TRBJ2-7
clone size: .
V gene: TRBV7-2
CDR3 length: 10
CDR3 protein: ASSSRRGEQY

J gene: TRBJ2-5
clone size: .
V gene: TRBV30
CDR3 length: 13
CDR3 protein: AWSVPGSSGETQY

J gene: TRBJ1-6
clone size: .
V gene: TRBV27
CDR3 length: 10
CDR3 protein: ASMQYNSPLH

J gene: TRBJ2-5
clone size: few
V gene: TRBV27
CDR3 length: 13
CDR3 protein: ASSSGLVGQETQY

J gene: TRBJ1-6
clone size: .
V gene: TRBV5-6
CDR3 length: 15
CDR3 protein: ASSDRGGSAYNSPLH

J gene: TRBJ2-5
clone size: few
V gene: TRBV7-7
CDR3 length: 12
CDR3 protein: ASSFEGAPGTQY

J gene: TRBJ2-5
clone size: .
V gene: TRBV7-9
CDR3 length: 12
CDR3 protein: ASSLFPSEKTQY

J gene: TRBJ2-1
clone size: .
V gene: TRBV6-5
CDR3 length: 9
CDR3 protein: ASSYAGREF

J gene: TRBJ2-7
clone size: few
V gene: TRBV6-1
CDR3 length: 9
CDR3 protein: ASLREYEQY

J gene: TRBJ1-6
clone size: .
V gene: TRBV30
CDR3 length: 11
CDR3 protein: AWGGQGYSPLH

J gene: TRBJ1-3
clone size: .
V gene: TRBV18
CDR3 length: 15
CDR3 protein: ASSPETGGGSGNTIY

J gene: TRBJ2-4
clone size: .
V gene: TRBV11-2
CDR3 length: 11
CDR3 protein: ASSLDTTGVQY

J gene: TRBJ2-7
clone size: once
V gene: TRBV7-9
CDR3 length: 13
CDR3 protein: ASSLAHGGEHEQY

J gene: TRBJ1-1
clone size: many
V gene: TRBV7-9
CDR3 length: 14
CDR3 protein: ASSPGSDKGGTEAF

J gene: TRBJ2-7
clone size: .
V gene: TRBV5-1
CDR3 length: 12
CDR3 protein: ASQETGTKNEQY

J gene: TRBJ1-4
clone size: .
V gene: TRBV28
CDR3 length: 13
CDR3 protein: ASSLYGTGREKLF